This T cell receptor (beta chain) came from a study of blood T cell repertoires in COVID-19. At the level of the study: The United States, Italy and Spain were the sources of the acute and convalescent COVID-19 samples. The cDNA or gDNA used as material had been derived from T cells, B-cell-depleted T cells, or PBMCs.

Method: immunoSEQ multiplex PCR; TCRdb's copy keeps in-frame clones and lacks some. The sample has more than 95,000 clones, 74% seen once. Patients at the Seattle site were enrolled during active infection and followed longitudinally. Sequencing was carried out using peripheral blood. This receptor was identified in an elderly man with COVID-19, enrolled during active disease.

The CDR3 loop is CASSRSVLHTDTQYF. CDR3 nucleotide sequence: TGTGCCAGCAGTAGATCAGTTCTTCACACAGATACGCAGTATTTT. The V gene is TRBV27, the J gene TRBJ2-3; no clear D gene. The CDR3 has 15 amino acids. Trimming stripped 5 bases from V and 2 bases from J, with 14 bases between. Germline values: CDR1 MNHEY, CDR2 SMNVEV (reference sequence).